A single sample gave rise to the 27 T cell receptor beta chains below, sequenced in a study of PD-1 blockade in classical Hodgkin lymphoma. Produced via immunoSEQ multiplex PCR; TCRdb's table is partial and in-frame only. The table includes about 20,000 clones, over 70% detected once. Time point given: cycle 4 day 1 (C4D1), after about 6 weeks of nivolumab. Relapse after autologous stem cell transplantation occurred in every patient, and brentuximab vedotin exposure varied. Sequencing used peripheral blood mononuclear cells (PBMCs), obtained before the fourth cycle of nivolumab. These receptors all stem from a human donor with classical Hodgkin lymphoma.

CDR3 sequence: CASRIGQASTDTQYF. In DNA, the CDR3 is TGCGCCAGCAGGATAGGACAGGCGAGCACAGATACGCAGTATTTT. V usage is TRBV5-1 and J usage is TRBJ2-3; 7 bases are a match to TRBD1. The CDR3 totals 15 residues. Unmatched junction bases numbered 6, after V lost 5 bases and J lost 0 bases. Germline loops: CDR1 SGHRS, CDR2 YFSETQ.

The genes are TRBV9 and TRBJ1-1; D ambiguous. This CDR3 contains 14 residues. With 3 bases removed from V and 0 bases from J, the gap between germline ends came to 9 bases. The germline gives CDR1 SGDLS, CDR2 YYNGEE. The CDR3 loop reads CASSGTAMNTEAFF. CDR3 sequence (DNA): TGTGCCAGCAGCGGGACGGCCATGAACACTGAAGCTTTCTTT.

CDR3 amino acids: CASSEYRYNEQFF. Written as DNA, the CDR3 is TGTGCCAGCAGTGAATACAGATACAATGAGCAGTTCTTC. The gene calls are TRBV2 and TRBJ2-1; D ambiguous. Germline-derived CDR1 and CDR2 are SNHLY and FYNNEI. Trimming pared 2 bases from V and 4 bases from J, leaving 6 bases between. The CDR3 loop spans 13 amino acids. Full variable domain (remainder filled in from reference TRBV2 and TRBJ2-1): EPEVTQTPSHQVTQMGQEVILRCVPISNHLYFYWYRQILGQKVEFLVSFYNNEISEKSEIFDDQFSVERPDGSNFTLKIRSTKLEDSAMYFCASSEYRYNEQFFGPGTRLTVL.

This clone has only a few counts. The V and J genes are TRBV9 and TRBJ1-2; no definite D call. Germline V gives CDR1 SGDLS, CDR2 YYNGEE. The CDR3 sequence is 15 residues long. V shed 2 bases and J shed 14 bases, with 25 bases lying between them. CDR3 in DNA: TGTGCCAGCAGCGTGAGCCGGGAGCCCCGGGGTGGGGATACCTTC. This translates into CASSVSREPRGGDTF.

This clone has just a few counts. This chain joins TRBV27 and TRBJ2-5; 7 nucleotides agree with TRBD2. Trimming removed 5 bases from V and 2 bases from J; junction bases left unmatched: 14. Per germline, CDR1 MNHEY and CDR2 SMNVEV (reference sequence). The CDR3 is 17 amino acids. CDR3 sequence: CASSPHPGLVLQETQYF. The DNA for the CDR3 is TGTGCCAGCAGTCCACACCCCGGACTAGTTCTACAAGAGACCCAGTACTTC.

This chain's CDR3 is CASKALGVETQYF. The CDR3 nucleotides are TGTGCCAGCAAAGCTCTTGGGGTCGAGACCCAGTACTTC. The genes are TRBV2 and TRBJ2-5; D unclear. This CDR3 comprises 13 residues. With 7 bases removed from V and 5 bases from J, the gap between germline ends came to 14 bases. The germline V gene encodes CDR1 SNHLY and CDR2 FYNNEI.

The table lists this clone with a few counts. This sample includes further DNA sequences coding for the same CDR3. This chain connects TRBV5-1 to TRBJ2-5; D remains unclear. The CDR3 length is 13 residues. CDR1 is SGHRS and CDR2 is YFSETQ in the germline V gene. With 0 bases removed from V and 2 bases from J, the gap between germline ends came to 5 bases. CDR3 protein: CASSLGGQETQYF. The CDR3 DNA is TGCGCCAGCAGCTTGGGCGGTCAAGAGACCCAGTACTTC.

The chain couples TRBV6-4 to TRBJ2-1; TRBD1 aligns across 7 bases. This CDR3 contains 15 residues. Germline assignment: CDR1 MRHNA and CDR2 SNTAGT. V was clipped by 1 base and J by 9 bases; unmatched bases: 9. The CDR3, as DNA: TGTGCCAGCAGTGACTACACCGGGACAGTTGGTGAGCAGTTCTTC. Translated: CASSDYTGTVGEQFF.

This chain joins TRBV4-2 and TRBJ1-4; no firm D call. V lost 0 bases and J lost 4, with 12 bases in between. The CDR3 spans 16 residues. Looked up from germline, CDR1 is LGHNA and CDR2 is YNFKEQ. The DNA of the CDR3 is TGTGCCAGCAGCCAAGATGGCGGAGGGAATAATGAAAAACTGTTTTTT. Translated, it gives CASSQDGGGNNEKLFF.

CDR3 region: CASSLVVGSNTEAFF. DNA for the CDR3: TGTGCCAGCAGCTTAGTCGTCGGCTCTAACACTGAAGCTTTCTTT. V and J are TRBV7-2 and TRBJ1-1; D is unresolved. This CDR3 is 15 amino acids long. Germline V gene lookup returns CDR1 SGHTA and CDR2 FQGNSA. The V and J ends lost 1 base and 2 bases respectively, with 11 bases between them.

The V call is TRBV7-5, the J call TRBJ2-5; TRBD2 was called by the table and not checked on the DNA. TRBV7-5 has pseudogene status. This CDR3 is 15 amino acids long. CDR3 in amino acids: CVRSLGIEVLKTQYF. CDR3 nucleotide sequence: TGTGTCAGAAGCTTAGGAATAGAGGTTCTGAAGACCCAGTACTTC.

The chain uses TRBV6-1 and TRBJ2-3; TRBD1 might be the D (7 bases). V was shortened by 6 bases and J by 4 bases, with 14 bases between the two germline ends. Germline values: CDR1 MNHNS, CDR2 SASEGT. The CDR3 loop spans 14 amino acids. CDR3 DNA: TGTGCCAGCAGGGTCCAGGGGGGATCAGATACGCAGTATTTT. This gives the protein CASRVQGGSDTQYF.

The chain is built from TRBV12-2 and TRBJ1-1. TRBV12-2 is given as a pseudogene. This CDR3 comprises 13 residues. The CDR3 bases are TGTGCAAGTCGCTTACATGGGGGCACTGAAGCTTTCTTT. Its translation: CASRLHGGTEAFF.

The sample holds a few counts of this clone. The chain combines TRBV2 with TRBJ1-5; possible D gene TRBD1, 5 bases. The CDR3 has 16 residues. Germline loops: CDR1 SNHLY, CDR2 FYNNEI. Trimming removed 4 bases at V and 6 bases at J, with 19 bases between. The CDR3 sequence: CASSAWGDDASQPQHF. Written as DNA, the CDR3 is TGTGCCAGCAGTGCTTGGGGGGATGACGCAAGTCAGCCCCAGCATTTT.

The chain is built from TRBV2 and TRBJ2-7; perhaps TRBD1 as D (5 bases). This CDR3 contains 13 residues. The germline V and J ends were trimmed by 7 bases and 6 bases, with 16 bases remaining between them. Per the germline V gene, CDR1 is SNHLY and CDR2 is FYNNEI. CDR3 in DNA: TGTGCCAGCACCTCCCTCAGGGAAGGCGAGCAGTACTTC. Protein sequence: CASTSLREGEQYF.

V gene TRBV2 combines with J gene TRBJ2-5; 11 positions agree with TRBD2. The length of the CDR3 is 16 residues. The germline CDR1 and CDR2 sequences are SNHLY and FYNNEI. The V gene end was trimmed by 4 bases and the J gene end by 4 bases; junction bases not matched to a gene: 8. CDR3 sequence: CASSAGLAGGAETQYF. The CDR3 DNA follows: TGTGCCAGCAGTGCGGGCCTAGCGGGAGGCGCAGAGACCCAGTACTTC.

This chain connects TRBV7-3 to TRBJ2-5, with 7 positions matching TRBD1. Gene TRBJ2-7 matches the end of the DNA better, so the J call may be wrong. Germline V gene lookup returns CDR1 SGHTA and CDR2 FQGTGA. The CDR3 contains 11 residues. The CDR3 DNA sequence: TGTGCCAGCAGCGCAGGGGGCGAGCAGTACTTC. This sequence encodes CASSAGGEQYF.

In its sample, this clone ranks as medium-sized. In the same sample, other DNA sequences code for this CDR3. CDR3 DNA sequence: TGTGCCAGTACCCCAACCGGATGGAATGAGCAGTTCTTC. It codes for CASTPTGWNEQFF. V gene TRBV19 combines with J gene TRBJ2-1, with D uncertain. CDR1 is LNHDA, CDR2 SQIVND, per germline (reference sequence). The CDR3 is 13 amino acids. Trimming took 7 bases from V and 7 from J, leaving 14 bases between them.

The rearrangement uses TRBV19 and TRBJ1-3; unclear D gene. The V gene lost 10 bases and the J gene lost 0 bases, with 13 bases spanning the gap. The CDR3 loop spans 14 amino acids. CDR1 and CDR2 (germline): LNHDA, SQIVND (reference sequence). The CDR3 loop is CATTTQSSGNTIYF. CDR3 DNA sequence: TGTGCCACCACCACTCAGAGCTCTGGAAACACCATATATTTT.

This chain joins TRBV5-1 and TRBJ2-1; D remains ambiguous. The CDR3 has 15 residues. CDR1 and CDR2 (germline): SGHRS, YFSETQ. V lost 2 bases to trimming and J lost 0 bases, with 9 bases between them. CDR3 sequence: CASSLTGSSYNEQFF. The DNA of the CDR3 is TGCGCCAGCAGCTTAACGGGTAGCTCCTACAATGAGCAGTTCTTC.

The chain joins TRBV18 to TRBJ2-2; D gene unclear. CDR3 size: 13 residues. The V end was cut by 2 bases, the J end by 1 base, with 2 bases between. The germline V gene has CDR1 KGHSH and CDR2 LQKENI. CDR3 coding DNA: TGTGCCAGCTCACCAGTGAACACCGGGGAGCTGTTTTTT. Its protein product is CASSPVNTGELFF.

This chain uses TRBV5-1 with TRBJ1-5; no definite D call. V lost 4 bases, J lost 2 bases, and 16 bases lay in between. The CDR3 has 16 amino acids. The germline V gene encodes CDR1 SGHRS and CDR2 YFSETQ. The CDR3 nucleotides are TGCGCCAGCAGCCAGTTGCCACTCGGGGGCAATCAGCCCCAGCATTTT. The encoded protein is CASSQLPLGGNQPQHF.

DNA for the CDR3: TGTGCCAGCAGCGTAGCTGGAGACCCAACAGGGGCTCCTTACAATGAGCAGTTCTTC. It translates to CASSVAGDPTGAPYNEQFF. The chain uses TRBV9 and TRBJ2-1, with TRBD1 identical over 7 bases. The CDR3 contains 19 residues. Trimming at V came to 0 bases and at J to 4 bases, leaving 16 bases not matched to a gene. Germline values: CDR1 SGDLS, CDR2 YYNGEE.

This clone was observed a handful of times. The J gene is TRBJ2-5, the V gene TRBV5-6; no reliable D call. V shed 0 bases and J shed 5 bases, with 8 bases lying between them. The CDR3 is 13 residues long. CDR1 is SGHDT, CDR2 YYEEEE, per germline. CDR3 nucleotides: TGTGCCAGCAGCTTGGGCGTTCATGAGACCCAGTACTTC. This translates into CASSLGVHETQYF. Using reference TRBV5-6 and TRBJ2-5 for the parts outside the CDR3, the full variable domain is DAGVTQSPTHLIKTRGQQVTLRCSPKSGHDTVSWYQQALGQGPQFIFQYYEEEERQRGNFPDRFSGHQFPNYSSELNVNALLLGDSALYLCASSLGVHETQYFGPGTRLLVL.

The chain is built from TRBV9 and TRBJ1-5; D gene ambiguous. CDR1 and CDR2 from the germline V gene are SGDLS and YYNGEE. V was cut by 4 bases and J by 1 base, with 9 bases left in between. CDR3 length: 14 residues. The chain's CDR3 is CASSPQVSNQPQHF. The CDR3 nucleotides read TGTGCCAGCAGCCCTCAGGTGAGCAATCAGCCCCAGCATTTT. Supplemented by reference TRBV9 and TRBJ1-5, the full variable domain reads DSGVTQTPKHLITATGQRVTLRCSPRSGDLSVYWYQQSLDQGLQFLIQYYNGEERAKGNILERFSAQQFPDLHSELNLSSLELGDSALYFCASSPQVSNQPQHFGDGTRLSIL.

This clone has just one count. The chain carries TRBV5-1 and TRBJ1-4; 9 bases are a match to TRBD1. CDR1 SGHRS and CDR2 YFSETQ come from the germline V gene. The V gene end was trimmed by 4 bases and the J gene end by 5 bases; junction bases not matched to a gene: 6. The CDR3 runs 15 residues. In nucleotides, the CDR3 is TGCGCCAGCAGCCCCGGAGGGACAGGGAATGAAAAACTGTTTTTT. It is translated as CASSPGGTGNEKLFF.

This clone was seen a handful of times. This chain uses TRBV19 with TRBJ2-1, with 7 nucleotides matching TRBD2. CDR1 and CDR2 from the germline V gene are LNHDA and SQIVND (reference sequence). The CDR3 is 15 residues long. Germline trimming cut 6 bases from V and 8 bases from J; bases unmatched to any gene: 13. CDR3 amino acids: CASSYFGLERDEQFF. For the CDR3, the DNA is TGTGCCAGTAGCTATTTCGGACTAGAAAGGGATGAGCAGTTCTTC. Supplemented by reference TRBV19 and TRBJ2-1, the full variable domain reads DGGITQSPKYLFRKEGQNVTLSCEQNLNHDAMYWYRQDPGQGLRLIYYSQIVNDFQKGDIAEGYSVSREKKESFPLTVTSAQKNPTAFYLCASSYFGLERDEQFFGPGTRLTVL.